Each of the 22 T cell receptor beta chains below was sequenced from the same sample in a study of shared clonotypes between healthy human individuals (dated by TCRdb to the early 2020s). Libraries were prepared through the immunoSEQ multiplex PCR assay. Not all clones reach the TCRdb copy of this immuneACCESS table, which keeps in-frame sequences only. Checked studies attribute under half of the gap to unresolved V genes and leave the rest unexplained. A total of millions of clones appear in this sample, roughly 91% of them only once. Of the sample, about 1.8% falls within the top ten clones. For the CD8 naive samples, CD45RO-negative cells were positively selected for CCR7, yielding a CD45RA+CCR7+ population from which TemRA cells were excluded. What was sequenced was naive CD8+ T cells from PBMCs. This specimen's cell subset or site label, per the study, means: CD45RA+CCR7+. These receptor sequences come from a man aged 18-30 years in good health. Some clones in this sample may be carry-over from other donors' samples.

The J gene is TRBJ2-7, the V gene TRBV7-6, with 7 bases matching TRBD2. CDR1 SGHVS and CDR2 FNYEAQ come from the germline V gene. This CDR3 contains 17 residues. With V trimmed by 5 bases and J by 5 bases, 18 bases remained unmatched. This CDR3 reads CASSPRRGISTNDEQYF. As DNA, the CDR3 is TGTGCCAGCAGCCCAAGGCGGGGGATTAGTACAAACGACGAGCAGTACTTC.

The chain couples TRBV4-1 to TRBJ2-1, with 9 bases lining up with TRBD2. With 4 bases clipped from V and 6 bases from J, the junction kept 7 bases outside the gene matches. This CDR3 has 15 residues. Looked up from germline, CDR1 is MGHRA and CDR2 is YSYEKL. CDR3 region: CASSLARTSVNEQFF. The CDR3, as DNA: TGCGCCAGCAGCCTCGCTAGGACTAGCGTCAATGAGCAGTTCTTC.

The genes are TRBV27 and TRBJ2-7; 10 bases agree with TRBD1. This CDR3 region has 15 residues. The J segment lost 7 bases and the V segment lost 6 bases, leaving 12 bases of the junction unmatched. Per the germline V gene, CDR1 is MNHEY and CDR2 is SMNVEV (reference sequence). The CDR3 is CASRLSKGQGREQYF. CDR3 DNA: TGTGCCAGCAGGCTTTCAAAGGGACAGGGGAGGGAGCAGTACTTC.

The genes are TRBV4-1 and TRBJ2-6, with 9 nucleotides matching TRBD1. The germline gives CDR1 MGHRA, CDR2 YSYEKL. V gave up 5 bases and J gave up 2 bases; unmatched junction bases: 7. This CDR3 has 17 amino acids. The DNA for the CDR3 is TGCGCCAGCAGCACAAAAACAGGGGGCGCTGGGGCCAACGTCCTGACTTTC. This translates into CASSTKTGGAGANVLTF.

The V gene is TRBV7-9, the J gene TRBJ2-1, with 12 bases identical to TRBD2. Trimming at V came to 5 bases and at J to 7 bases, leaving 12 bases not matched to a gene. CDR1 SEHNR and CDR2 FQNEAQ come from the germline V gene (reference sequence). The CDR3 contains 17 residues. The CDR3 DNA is TGTGCCAGCAGCCTCATCCCGACTAGCGGGAGCGGGAATGAGCAGTTCTTC. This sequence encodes CASSLIPTSGSGNEQFF.

The DNA for the CDR3 is TGCGCCAGCAGCTACTTGGGGTACACTGAAGCTTTCTTT. Its translation is CASSYLGYTEAFF. The rearrangement joins TRBV4-3 to TRBJ1-1; D unresolved. The V and J ends lost 5 bases and 3 bases respectively, with 10 bases between them. Per the germline V gene, CDR1 is LGHNA and CDR2 is YSLEER. This CDR3 comprises 13 residues.

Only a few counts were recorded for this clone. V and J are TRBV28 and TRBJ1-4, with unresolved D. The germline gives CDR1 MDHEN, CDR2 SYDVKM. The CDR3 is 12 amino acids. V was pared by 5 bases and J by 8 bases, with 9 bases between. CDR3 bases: TGTGCCAGCAGTGCCCGTGGGGAAAAACTGTTTTTT. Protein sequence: CASSARGEKLFF.

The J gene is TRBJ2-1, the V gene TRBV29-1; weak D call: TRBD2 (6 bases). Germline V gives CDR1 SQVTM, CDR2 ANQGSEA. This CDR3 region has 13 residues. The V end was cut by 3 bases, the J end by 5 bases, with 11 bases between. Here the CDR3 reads CSVDVADNNEQFF. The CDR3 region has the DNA TGCAGCGTTGACGTAGCGGACAACAATGAGCAGTTCTTC.

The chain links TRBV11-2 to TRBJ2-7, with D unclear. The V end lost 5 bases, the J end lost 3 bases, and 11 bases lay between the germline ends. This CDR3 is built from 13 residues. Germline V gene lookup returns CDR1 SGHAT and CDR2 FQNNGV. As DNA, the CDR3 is TGTGCCAGCAGCCCCACCGTGGGCTACGAGCAGTACTTC. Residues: CASSPTVGYEQYF. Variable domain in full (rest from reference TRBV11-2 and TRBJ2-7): EAGVAQSPRYKIIEKRQSVAFWCNPISGHATLYWYQQILGQGPKLLIQFQNNGVVDDSQLPKDRFSAERLKGVDSTLKIQPAKLEDSAVYLCASSPTVGYEQYFGPGTRLTVT.

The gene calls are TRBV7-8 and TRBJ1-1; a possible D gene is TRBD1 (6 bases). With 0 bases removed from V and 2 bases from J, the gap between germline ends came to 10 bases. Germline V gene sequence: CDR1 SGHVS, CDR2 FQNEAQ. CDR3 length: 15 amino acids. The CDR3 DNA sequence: TGTGCCAGCAGCTTAGCGGGGGCAACCAACACTGAAGCTTTCTTT. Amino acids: CASSLAGATNTEAFF.

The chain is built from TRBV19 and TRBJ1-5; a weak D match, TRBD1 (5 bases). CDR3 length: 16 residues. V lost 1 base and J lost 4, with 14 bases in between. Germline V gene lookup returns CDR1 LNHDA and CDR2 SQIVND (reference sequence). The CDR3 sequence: CASSIGGRWGNQPQHF. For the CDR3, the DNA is TGTGCCAGTAGTATAGGGGGCCGGTGGGGGAATCAGCCCCAGCATTTT.

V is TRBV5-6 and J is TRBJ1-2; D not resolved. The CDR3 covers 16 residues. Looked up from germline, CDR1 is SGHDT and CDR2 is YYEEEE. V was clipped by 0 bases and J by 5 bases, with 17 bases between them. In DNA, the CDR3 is TGTGCCAGCAGCTTGGGTGTGGCAAATTTGTGGTATGGCTACACCTTC. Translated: CASSLGVANLWYGYTF. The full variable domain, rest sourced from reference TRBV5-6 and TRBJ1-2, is DAGVTQSPTHLIKTRGQQVTLRCSPKSGHDTVSWYQQALGQGPQFIFQYYEEEERQRGNFPDRFSGHQFPNYSSELNVNALLLGDSALYLCASSLGVANLWYGYTFGSGTRLTVV.

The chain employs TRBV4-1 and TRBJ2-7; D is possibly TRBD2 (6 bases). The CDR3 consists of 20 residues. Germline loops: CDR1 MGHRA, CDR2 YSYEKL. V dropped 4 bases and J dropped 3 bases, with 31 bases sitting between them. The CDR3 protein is CASSRRLPRLESSEVYEQYF. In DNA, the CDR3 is TGCGCCAGCAGCCGAAGGCTACCCCGCCTCGAGTCTAGCGAGGTCTACGAGCAGTACTTC.

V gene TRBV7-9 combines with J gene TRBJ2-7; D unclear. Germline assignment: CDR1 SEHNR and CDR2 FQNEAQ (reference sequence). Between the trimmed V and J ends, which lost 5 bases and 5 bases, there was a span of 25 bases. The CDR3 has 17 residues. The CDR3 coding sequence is TGTGCCAGCAGCGGTACCGGACGTACATTCGGTCCCAACGAGCAGTACTTC. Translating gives CASSGTGRTFGPNEQYF.

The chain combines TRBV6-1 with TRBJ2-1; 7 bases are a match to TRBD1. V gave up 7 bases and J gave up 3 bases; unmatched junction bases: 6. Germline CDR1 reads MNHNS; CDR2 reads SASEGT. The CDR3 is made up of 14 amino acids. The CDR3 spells CASTGGQIYNEQFF. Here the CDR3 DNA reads TGTGCCAGCACTGGGGGACAGATCTACAATGAGCAGTTCTTC.

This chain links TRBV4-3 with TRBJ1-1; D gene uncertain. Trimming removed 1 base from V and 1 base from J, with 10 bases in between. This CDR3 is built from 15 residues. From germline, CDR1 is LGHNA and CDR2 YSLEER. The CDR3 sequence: CASSQGHSENTEAFF. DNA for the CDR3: TGCGCCAGCAGCCAAGGCCACAGCGAGAACACTGAAGCTTTCTTT.

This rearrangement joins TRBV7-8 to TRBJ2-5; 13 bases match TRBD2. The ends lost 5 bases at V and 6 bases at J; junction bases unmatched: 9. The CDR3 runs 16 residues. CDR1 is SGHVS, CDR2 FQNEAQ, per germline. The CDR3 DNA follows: TGTGCCAGCAGCCCCTGGACTAGCGGGAGTGGAAAGACCCAGTACTTC. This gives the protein CASSPWTSGSGKTQYF.

CDR3 residues: CSVEFVAGYNEQFF. The CDR3 nucleotides are TGCAGCGTTGAGTTCGTAGCGGGATACAATGAGCAGTTCTTC. The chain joins TRBV29-1 to TRBJ2-1; 8 positions agree with TRBD2. The length of the CDR3 is 14 residues. The junction had 5 bases not matched to a gene; V was cut back by 3 bases and J by 4 bases. The germline V gene encodes CDR1 SQVTM and CDR2 ANQGSEA.

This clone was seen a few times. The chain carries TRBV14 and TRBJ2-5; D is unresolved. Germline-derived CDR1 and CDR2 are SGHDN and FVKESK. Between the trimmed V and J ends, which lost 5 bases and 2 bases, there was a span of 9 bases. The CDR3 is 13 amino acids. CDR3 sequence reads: CASSRFTQETQYF. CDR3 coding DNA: TGTGCCAGCAGCAGATTCACACAAGAGACCCAGTACTTC. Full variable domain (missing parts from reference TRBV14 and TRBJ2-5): EAGVTQFPSHSVIEKGQTVTLRCDPISGHDNLYWYRRVMGKEIKFLLHFVKESKQDESGMPNNRFLAERTGGTYSTLKVQPAELEDSGVYFCASSRFTQETQYFGPGTRLLVL.

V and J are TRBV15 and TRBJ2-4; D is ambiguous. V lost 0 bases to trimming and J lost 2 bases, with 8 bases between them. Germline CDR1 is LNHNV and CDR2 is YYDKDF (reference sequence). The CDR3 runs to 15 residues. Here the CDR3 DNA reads TGTGCCACCAGCAGAGAATCCCTTACCAAAAACATTCAGTACTTC. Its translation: CATSRESLTKNIQYF.

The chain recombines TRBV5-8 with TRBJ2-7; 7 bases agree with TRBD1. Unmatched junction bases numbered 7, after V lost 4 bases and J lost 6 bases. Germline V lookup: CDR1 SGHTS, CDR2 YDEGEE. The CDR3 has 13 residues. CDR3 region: CASSLGTEGEQYF. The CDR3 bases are TGTGCCAGCAGCCTGGGGACAGAAGGCGAGCAGTACTTC.

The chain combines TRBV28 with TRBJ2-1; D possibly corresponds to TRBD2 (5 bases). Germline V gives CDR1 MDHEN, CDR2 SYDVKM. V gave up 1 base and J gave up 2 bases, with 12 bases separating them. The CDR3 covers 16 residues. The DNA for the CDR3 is TGTGCCAGCAGTTTATTGATGCTCGGGACCTACAATGAGCAGTTCTTC. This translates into CASSLLMLGTYNEQFF.